The T cell receptor beta chain under discussion was sequenced for a study of T cells after somatic rescue of genetic block. TCRdb keeps only in-frame clones here, not all; method: immunoSEQ multiplex PCR. The repertoire includes around 67,000 clones, 92% of them detected once, and about 3% sits in the top ten. CDR1 is SGDLS and CDR2 is YYNGEE in the germline V gene. J was trimmed by 0 bases and V by 0 bases; bases with no gene match: 1. This CDR3 contains 16 residues. Sequencing used peripheral blood mononuclear cells (PBMCs). V is TRBV9 and J is TRBJ2-3; 10 bases agree with TRBD2. The receptor comes from a man in his forties. This chain's CDR3 is CASSVDSGRSTDTQYF. CDR3 nucleotides: TGTGCCAGCAGCGTAGATAGCGGGAGGAGCACAGATACGCAGTATTTT.